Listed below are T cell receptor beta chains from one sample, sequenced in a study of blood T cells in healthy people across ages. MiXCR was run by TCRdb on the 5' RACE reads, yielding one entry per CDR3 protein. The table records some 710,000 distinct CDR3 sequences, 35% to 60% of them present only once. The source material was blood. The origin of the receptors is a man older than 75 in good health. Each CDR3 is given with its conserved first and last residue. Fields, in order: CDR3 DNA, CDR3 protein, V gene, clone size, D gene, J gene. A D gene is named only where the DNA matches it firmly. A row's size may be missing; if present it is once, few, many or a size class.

CDR3 DNA: TGTGCCAGCAGCTCGGACAGTTACTCCTACGAGCAGTACTTC; CDR3 protein: CASSSDSYSYEQYF; V gene: TRBV7-9; clone size: few; D gene: .; J gene: TRBJ2-7
CDR3 DNA: TGCAGTGCTAGCCGGGCCATTGCTGGCCCAGAGCAGTACTTC; CDR3 protein: CSASRAIAGPEQYF; V gene: TRBV20-1; clone size: .; D gene: .; J gene: TRBJ2-7
CDR3 DNA: TGTGCCTGGAGGGCCTTGGGCTGGGAGGCCCAGTACTTC; CDR3 protein: CAWRALGWEAQYF; V gene: TRBV30; clone size: .; D gene: .; J gene: TRBJ2-5
CDR3 DNA: TGTGCCAGCCGGGACAGCGGTCTTGGCGGGAGGGCCTACGAGCAGTACTTC; CDR3 protein: CASRDSGLGGRAYEQYF; V gene: TRBV6-2/TRBV6-3; clone size: few; D gene: TRBD2; J gene: TRBJ2-7
CDR3 DNA: TGTGCCATCAGTGAGTCTACCGGGACCCGCGGGCAGTATTTT; CDR3 protein: CAISESTGTRGQYF; V gene: TRBV10-3; clone size: .; D gene: .; J gene: TRBJ2-3
CDR3 DNA: TGTGCCAGCAATTTGTGGGGTGGGGAGACCCAGTACTTC; CDR3 protein: CASNLWGGETQYF; V gene: TRBV12-3/TRBV12-4; clone size: once; D gene: .; J gene: TRBJ2-5
CDR3 DNA: TGCGCCACCGGGACTTTTAGCAATGAGCAGTTCTTC; CDR3 protein: CATGTFSNEQFF; V gene: TRBV5-1; clone size: .; D gene: .; J gene: TRBJ2-1
CDR3 DNA: TGTGCCAGCAGTACAGGGGAGAAGACTAAAGCTTTCTTT; CDR3 protein: CASSTGEKTKAFF; V gene: TRBV6-1; clone size: .; D gene: TRBD1; J gene: TRBJ1-1
CDR3 DNA: TGTGCCAGCAGCCTTCTCCCATCTAGAGGCGGGAGGACAGAGACCCAGTACTTC; CDR3 protein: CASSLLPSRGGRTETQYF; V gene: TRBV4-2; clone size: .; D gene: TRBD2; J gene: TRBJ2-5
CDR3 DNA: TGCGCCAGCAGCCAAGAAGTGGCAGGGGAAAGCACAGATACGCAGTATTTT; CDR3 protein: CASSQEVAGESTDTQYF; V gene: TRBV4-3; clone size: .; D gene: .; J gene: TRBJ2-3
CDR3 DNA: TGCAGCGTTGGAGCGGGAGCGCTTAACAATGAGCAGTTCTTC; CDR3 protein: CSVGAGALNNEQFF; V gene: TRBV29-1; clone size: .; D gene: TRBD2; J gene: TRBJ2-1
CDR3 DNA: TGTGCCGGCTCAACCTCCGGGACAGGGGTTTACGGAGGCTACACCTTC; CDR3 protein: CAGSTSGTGVYGGYTF; V gene: TRBV18; clone size: .; D gene: TRBD1; J gene: TRBJ1-2
CDR3 DNA: TGCGCCAGCAGCTCAAGCGGGAGAGGGGACATTCAGTACTTC; CDR3 protein: CASSSSGRGDIQYF; V gene: TRBV5-1; clone size: .; D gene: TRBD2; J gene: TRBJ2-4
CDR3 DNA: TGTGCCAGCAGCTTAGAAGGTCCAGGGTCCTACGAGCAGTACTTC; CDR3 protein: CASSLEGPGSYEQYF; V gene: TRBV7-3; clone size: few; D gene: .; J gene: TRBJ2-7
CDR3 DNA: TGTGCCAGCAGCCCCCGGACAGGGTGGCGTGCGACCCAGTACTTC; CDR3 protein: CASSPRTGWRATQYF; V gene: TRBV7-3; clone size: .; D gene: TRBD1; J gene: TRBJ2-5
CDR3 DNA: TGCAGTGCTAGGGCGGACGGATACACTGAAGCTTTCTTT; CDR3 protein: CSARADGYTEAFF; V gene: TRBV20-1; clone size: .; D gene: .; J gene: TRBJ1-1
CDR3 DNA: TGTGCCAGCAGTTTCTATCCGGGACTAGCGGGAGACCAAGAGACCCAGTACTTC; CDR3 protein: CASSFYPGLAGDQETQYF; V gene: TRBV6-2/TRBV6-3; clone size: few; D gene: TRBD2; J gene: TRBJ2-5
CDR3 DNA: TGCAGTGCTAGCGCGCGACTAGCGGGAGGTGAGCAGTACTTC; CDR3 protein: CSASARLAGGEQYF; V gene: TRBV20-1; clone size: few; D gene: TRBD2; J gene: TRBJ2-5
CDR3 DNA: TGTGCCAGCAGGGACAGGGGGTCCACTGAGCAGTTCTTC; CDR3 protein: CASRDRGSTEQFF; V gene: TRBV28; clone size: many; D gene: TRBD1; J gene: TRBJ2-1
CDR3 DNA: TGTGCCAGCAGTCCCGGGCAGGTTAGGGAGACCCAGTACTTC; CDR3 protein: CASSPGQVRETQYF; V gene: TRBV3-1; clone size: .; D gene: .; J gene: TRBJ2-5
CDR3 DNA: TGTGCCAGCAGCCGGGACACAAACACCGGGGAGCTGTTTTTT; CDR3 protein: CASSRDTNTGELFF; V gene: TRBV7-3; clone size: .; D gene: .; J gene: TRBJ2-2
CDR3 DNA: TGTGCCGGCAGCCCAAGGGGGGTAGCGGGAACCACAGATACGCAGTATTTT; CDR3 protein: CAGSPRGVAGTTDTQYF; V gene: TRBV11-3; clone size: .; D gene: TRBD2; J gene: TRBJ2-3
CDR3 DNA: TGCAGTGCTAATCGGCAGGCTAGACTAGCGGGAGACCCATCCTACGAGCAGTACTTC; CDR3 protein: CSANRQARLAGDPSYEQYF; V gene: TRBV20-1; clone size: .; D gene: TRBD2; J gene: TRBJ2-7
CDR3 DNA: TGTGCCAGCAGTATCCCAAGAACACAAGAGACCCAGTACTTC; CDR3 protein: CASSIPRTQETQYF; V gene: TRBV6-6; clone size: .; D gene: .; J gene: TRBJ2-5
CDR3 DNA: TGTGCCAGCAGTCCTGCCGGGACAGGCTATTCCCAAGGCTATGGCTACACCTTC; CDR3 protein: CASSPAGTGYSQGYGYTF; V gene: TRBV28; clone size: .; D gene: TRBD1; J gene: TRBJ1-2
CDR3 DNA: TGTGCCAGCAGCCTCAGAGCGGAACCGAACACCGGGGAGCTGTTTTTT; CDR3 protein: CASSLRAEPNTGELFF; V gene: TRBV7-2; clone size: few; D gene: .; J gene: TRBJ2-2
CDR3 DNA: TGCAGTGCTAGAGATCCGAGGGCGGGTGATGAAAAACTGTTTTTT; CDR3 protein: CSARDPRAGDEKLFF; V gene: TRBV20-1; clone size: .; D gene: .; J gene: TRBJ1-4
CDR3 DNA: TGCGCCAGCAGCATAGGACAGGGCCAGGGCGAGCAGTTCTTC; CDR3 protein: CASSIGQGQGEQFF; V gene: TRBV5-1; clone size: .; D gene: TRBD1; J gene: TRBJ2-1
CDR3 DNA: TGTGCCAGCAGACCTCCCGGGACAGGGGTAGATACGCAGTATTTT; CDR3 protein: CASRPPGTGVDTQYF; V gene: TRBV7-2; clone size: .; D gene: TRBD1; J gene: TRBJ2-3
CDR3 DNA: TGTGCCAGCAGCTTAGGGGGACTTCACAATGAGCAGTTCTTC; CDR3 protein: CASSLGGLHNEQFF; V gene: TRBV7-9; clone size: .; D gene: .; J gene: TRBJ2-1
CDR3 DNA: TGCGCCAGCAAGATAAGACAGGGGGACAGCACCGGGGAGCTGTTTTTT; CDR3 protein: CASKIRQGDSTGELFF; V gene: TRBV5-1; clone size: .; D gene: TRBD1; J gene: TRBJ2-2
CDR3 DNA: TGTGCCAGCAGCTTAGCAGGGGAGGCCCAGGCTGGTGGCTACACCTTC; CDR3 protein: CASSLAGEAQAGGYTF; V gene: TRBV7-8; clone size: .; D gene: .; J gene: TRBJ1-2
CDR3 DNA: TGTGCCAGCAGCCCACGACAGAACTCCTACAATGAGCAGTTCTTC; CDR3 protein: CASSPRQNSYNEQFF; V gene: TRBV7-3; clone size: .; D gene: .; J gene: TRBJ2-1
CDR3 DNA: TGCGCCAGCAGCTTATGGCTAGCGGGAGGAGTAGATACGCAGTATTTT; CDR3 protein: CASSLWLAGGVDTQYF; V gene: TRBV5-1; clone size: .; D gene: TRBD2; J gene: TRBJ2-3
CDR3 DNA: TGCAGTGCCTCAGCGGGAGGCGGGGCAGATACGCAGTATTTT; CDR3 protein: CSASAGGGADTQYF; V gene: TRBV20-1; clone size: .; D gene: TRBD2; J gene: TRBJ2-3
CDR3 DNA: TGTGCCAGCAGCCGGGCAGTGGGAGCGGCCTACGAGCAGTACTTC; CDR3 protein: CASSRAVGAAYEQYF; V gene: TRBV6-6; clone size: few; D gene: .; J gene: TRBJ2-7
CDR3 DNA: TGTGCCAGCAGTCAGGATTGGACTGGCCGCGAGCAGTACTTC; CDR3 protein: CASSQDWTGREQYF; V gene: TRBV3-1; clone size: many; D gene: .; J gene: TRBJ2-7
CDR3 DNA: TGTGCCAGCAGTATTTCGGCGGCGGTCGGAGGCTACACCTTC; CDR3 protein: CASSISAAVGGYTF; V gene: TRBV2; clone size: .; D gene: .; J gene: TRBJ1-2
CDR3 DNA: TGTGCCACCACCGGACCGCCGGGGGGAGATACGCAGTATTTT; CDR3 protein: CATTGPPGGDTQYF; V gene: TRBV24-1; clone size: .; D gene: TRBD2; J gene: TRBJ2-3
CDR3 DNA: TGCGCCAGCAGCTTGGAGCCGGGCAGGAACCAAGAGGCCCAGTACTTC; CDR3 protein: CASSLEPGRNQEAQYF; V gene: TRBV5-1; clone size: .; D gene: .; J gene: TRBJ2-5
CDR3 DNA: TGTGCCAGCAGTTACACGGGGCGCCAGGATGGCTACACCTTC; CDR3 protein: CASSYTGRQDGYTF; V gene: TRBV6-5; clone size: .; D gene: .; J gene: TRBJ1-2
CDR3 DNA: TGTGCCAGCAGTCCCCCGGCAGCGAATGAAAAACTGTTTTTT; CDR3 protein: CASSPPAANEKLFF; V gene: TRBV12-3/TRBV12-4; clone size: .; D gene: .; J gene: TRBJ1-4
CDR3 DNA: TGTGCCAGCAGATCGGACAGCCACGAGCAGTACTTC; CDR3 protein: CASRSDSHEQYF; V gene: TRBV28; clone size: few; D gene: .; J gene: TRBJ2-7
CDR3 DNA: TGCAGCGTCGGCAGACTAGCGGGAGCCTACAATGAGCAGTTCTTC; CDR3 protein: CSVGRLAGAYNEQFF; V gene: TRBV29-1; clone size: many; D gene: TRBD2; J gene: TRBJ2-1
CDR3 DNA: TGTGCCAGCAGTTACGGCAAGACTTTTAATGAGCAGTTCTTC; CDR3 protein: CASSYGKTFNEQFF; V gene: TRBV6-5; clone size: .; D gene: .; J gene: TRBJ2-1
CDR3 DNA: TGTGCCATTCGGGACAGGAGATCCTACGAGCAGTACTTC; CDR3 protein: CAIRDRRSYEQYF; V gene: TRBV10-3; clone size: few; D gene: TRBD1; J gene: TRBJ2-7
CDR3 DNA: TGTGCCAGCACCACAGGGGCGGCTACCTACGAGCAGTACTTC; CDR3 protein: CASTTGAATYEQYF; V gene: TRBV6-1; clone size: .; D gene: TRBD1; J gene: TRBJ2-7
CDR3 DNA: TGTGCCAGCAGTTTAGGAGGGGAGGGTTGGACAGATACGCAGTATTTT; CDR3 protein: CASSLGGEGWTDTQYF; V gene: TRBV28; clone size: .; D gene: TRBD2; J gene: TRBJ2-3